The T cell receptor beta chain under discussion was sequenced for a study of identical twins. Template switching created a universal primer site, and the cDNA included unique molecular identifiers. MiXCR was run by TCRdb on the 5' RACE reads, yielding one entry per CDR3 protein. The data contain around 570,000 distinct CDR3 sequences, around 9.6% of them singletons. Per germline, CDR1 SQVTM and CDR2 ANQGSEA. CDR3 length: 13 amino acids. The V end was cut by 7 bases, the J end by 4 bases, with 15 bases between. This same sample was also taken into another study, of yellow fever vaccine responses in identical twins. According to that study: Twins' vaccine T cell responses reportedly seemed partly convergent and partly personalized.

Sequenced sample: PBMCs. The TCR was taken from a woman in her late teens or twenties in good health. The J gene is TRBJ2-3, the V gene TRBV29-1, with D hard to call. The CDR3 nucleotides read TGCAGCGCGACTTGGCTAGGGTCAGATACGCAGTATTTT. It yields the protein CSATWLGSDTQYF.